The clone carrying this TCR beta chain came up a few times. This entry belongs to a study of early T cells in non-severe SARS-CoV-2 infection. Background on the study: From unsorted whole blood, bulk RNA was sequenced, and the chains remained unpaired.

The germline V gene encodes CDR1 SNHLY and CDR2 FYNNEI. The CDR3 totals 15 residues. V lost 6 bases, J lost 3 bases, and 12 bases lay in between. Separate cDNA molecules each had unique molecular identifiers attached to them. MiXCR, applied by TCRdb to the 5' RACE reads, yields one record per CDR3 protein. The data hold some 85,000 distinct CDR3 sequences, with approximately 13% observed a single time. The sample was whole blood. This rearrangement joins TRBV2 to TRBJ1-6, with D possibly TRBD1 on 5 matching bases. The source of this sequence is an adult who was a healthcare worker with PCR-confirmed SARS-CoV-2 infection or an uninfected control (not recorded which). Here the CDR3 DNA reads TGTGCCAGCAGGATGACAGAAGACTATAATTCACCCCTCCACTTT. This encodes CASRMTEDYNSPLHF.